This T cell receptor beta chain was retrieved from a study of cytomegalovirus exposure and HLA in healthy donors. The germline V gene encodes CDR1 MNHEY and CDR2 SMNVEV (reference sequence). With V trimmed by 3 bases and J by 0 bases, 11 bases remained unmatched. The CDR3 sequence is 18 residues long. Repertoires were generated with immunoSEQ multiplex PCR, while TCRdb's copy carries only in-frame clones and drops some. The table records approximately 170,000 clones, about four fifths of them present only once. Sequencing was carried out using PBMCs. The rearrangement joins TRBV27 to TRBJ2-1, with 7 positions matching TRBD1. This clonotype was obtained from a man aged 30 to 45 in good health and CMV-seropositive. CDR3 DNA sequence: TGTGCCAGCAGTTTCCAACCGGACAGGCGAAACTCCTACAATGAGCAGTTCTTC. As protein: CASSFQPDRRNSYNEQFF.